This passage covers 10 T cell receptor beta chains from one sample sequenced in a study of regulatory T cells in long-lasting Graves disease. Construction of TCR beta libraries relied on iRepertoire HTBI primers and on Arm-PCR targeting CDR3 regions. MiXCR, run by TCRdb on the multiplex PCR reads, gives a single entry per CDR3 protein. The sample shows 540,000 or so distinct CDR3 sequences, roughly 13% of them seen only once. Time point reported: newly diagnosed GD, antithyroid drugs for less than 3 months. Extracted RNA from PBMCs served as the source of the TCR library. These data were likewise used in another study, on T cells in Graves' hyperthyroidism and ophthalmopathy.

Sequencing was performed on peripheral blood mononuclear cells (PBMCs), taken at new diagnosis, from a patient treated with antithyroid drugs. The receptors here all came from a man younger than 40 with Graves disease.

This clonotype has just a few counts. The rearrangement uses TRBV20-1 and TRBJ1-5, with D possibly matching TRBD1 (5 bases). The V gene lost 4 bases and the J gene lost 5 bases, with 18 bases spanning the gap. This CDR3 spans 15 amino acids. CDR1 and CDR2 from the germline V gene are DFQATT and SNEGSKA (reference sequence). CDR3 amino acids: CSAKPPGLLHQPQHF. Here the CDR3 DNA reads TGCAGTGCTAAACCACCGGGACTCCTTCATCAGCCCCAGCATTTT.

This clonotype was detected many times. This rearrangement joins TRBV27 to TRBJ2-7; TRBD1 might be the D (6 bases). Trimming removed 5 bases from V and 6 bases from J, with 17 bases in between. Germline assignment: CDR1 MNHEY and CDR2 SMNVEV (reference sequence). This CDR3 contains 14 residues. This CDR3 reads CASSNGTFASEQYF. As DNA, the CDR3 is TGTGCCAGCAGTAATGGGACATTCGCGTCCGAGCAGTACTTC.

J is TRBJ2-7 and V is TRBV20-1; D possibly corresponds to TRBD2 (6 bases). There are 16 residues in the CDR3. Germline values: CDR1 DFQATT, CDR2 SNEGSKA (reference sequence). The germline V and J ends were trimmed by 0 bases and 0 bases, with 15 bases remaining between them. Here the CDR3 reads CSARDLRAGNSYEQYF. The CDR3 DNA follows: TGCAGTGCTAGAGACCTCCGGGCGGGGAACTCCTACGAGCAGTACTTC.

For this clonotype: The CDR3 ends on some other residue instead of the conserved phenylalanine or tryptophan, so this is likely a read error. The CDR3: CASSQDVAYQETQYS. The CDR3 DNA is TGTGCCAGCAGCCAAGACGTAGCGTACCAAGAGACCCAGTACTCC. The gene calls are TRBV3-1 and TRBJ2-5, with D perhaps TRBD2 (5 bases). The germline V gene has CDR1 LGHDT and CDR2 YNNKEL (reference sequence). This CDR3 is 15 amino acids long. Trimming cost V 0 bases and J 0 bases, with 8 bases left between them.

The V gene is TRBV9, the J gene TRBJ2-3; 8 bases line up with TRBD1. CDR3 length equals 14 residues. In germline, CDR1 is SGDLS, CDR2 YYNGEE. The ends lost 0 bases at V and 5 bases at J; junction bases unmatched: 2. DNA for the CDR3: TGTGCCAGCAGCGTAGAACAGGGGGGAGATACGCAGTATTTT. Translation: CASSVEQGGDTQYF.

This clonotype was counted a few times. The chain joins TRBV6-1 to TRBJ2-3, with 7 bases aligning to TRBD1. The CDR3 contains 12 residues. The V gene end was trimmed by 6 bases and the J gene end by 4 bases; junction bases not matched to a gene: 1. The germline V gene encodes CDR1 MNHNS and CDR2 SASEGT. CDR3 coding DNA: TGTGCCAGCAGGGGGACAGCAGATACGCAGTATTTT. Its translation is CASRGTADTQYF.

The sample holds many counts of this clonotype. The J gene is TRBJ1-2, the V gene TRBV27; tentatively, D is TRBD1 (5 bases). Trimming removed 3 bases at V and 8 bases at J, with 16 bases between. Germline V gives CDR1 MNHEY, CDR2 SMNVEV (reference sequence). This CDR3 is 14 amino acids long. CDR3 loop: CASSFGQGRRGYTF. CDR3 DNA: TGTGCCAGCAGTTTCGGGCAGGGCCGACGGGGCTACACCTTC.

Note on this clonotype: Given a far larger clone just one base away, this is likely a sequencing read error. The rearrangement links TRBV29-1 to TRBJ2-3; 10 nucleotides agree with TRBD1. The tail of the sequence fits TRBJ2-5 better, so the J call may be wrong. Looked up from germline, CDR1 is SQVTM and CDR2 is ANQGSEA. This CDR3 has 14 residues. CDR3 sequence reads: CSARRDRGKEAQYF. In DNA, the CDR3 is TGCAGCGCGAGGCGGGACAGGGGCAAAGAGGCCCAGTACTTC.

The DNA for the CDR3 is TGTGCCATCAGCCCACGGTCGGCTCTCGCCTACAATGAGCAGTTCTTC. Amino acid sequence: CAISPRSALAYNEQFF. The chain recombines TRBV10-3 with TRBJ2-1; D ambiguous. CDR1 and CDR2 (germline): ENHRY, SYGVKD. The CDR3 is made up of 16 amino acids. Trimming shortened V by 6 bases and J by 2 bases, and 17 bases separated the two germline ends.

This clonotype was seen ten or more times. The gene calls are TRBV10-3 and TRBJ2-5; 9 bases are shared with TRBD1. Trimming took 2 bases from V and 0 from J; bases not matched to a gene: 10. Germline assignment: CDR1 ENHRY and CDR2 SYGVKD. This CDR3 has 18 residues. The CDR3 DNA sequence: TGTGCCATCAGTGAGCCCTTTCCGACAGGGGGATACCAAGAGACCCAGTACTTC. Translating it yields CAISEPFPTGGYQETQYF.